The clone carrying this T cell receptor beta chain was counted a few times. The target antigen is unknown. Trimming at V came to 5 bases and at J to 7 bases, leaving 2 bases not matched to a gene. CDR1 and CDR2 (germline): WSHSY, SAAADI. This CDR3 region has 12 residues. The data were produced by immunoSEQ multiplex PCR, yet TCRdb's version contains in-frame clones alone and is incomplete. The sample records around 30,000 clones, about 80% being singletons. Once graft tissue had been processed, intraepithelial and lamina propria lymphocytes were released. This sample is drawn from a study of graft-versus-host responses after intestinal transplantation. General study findings and limits: Allografts carried high graft-versus-host to host-versus-graft clonal ratios in patients having graft-donor T cell macrochimerism.

This chain links TRBV10-2 with TRBJ1-1, with TRBD1 matching 9 bases. The clonotype originates from a human patient who received an intestinal transplant, so some T cells may come from the graft donor. The sequences come from ileum tissue, collected 98 days after intestinal transplantation. The CDR3 nucleotides read TGCGCCAGCAGTACAGGGGGCGTTGAAGCTTTCTTT. It translates to CASSTGGVEAFF.